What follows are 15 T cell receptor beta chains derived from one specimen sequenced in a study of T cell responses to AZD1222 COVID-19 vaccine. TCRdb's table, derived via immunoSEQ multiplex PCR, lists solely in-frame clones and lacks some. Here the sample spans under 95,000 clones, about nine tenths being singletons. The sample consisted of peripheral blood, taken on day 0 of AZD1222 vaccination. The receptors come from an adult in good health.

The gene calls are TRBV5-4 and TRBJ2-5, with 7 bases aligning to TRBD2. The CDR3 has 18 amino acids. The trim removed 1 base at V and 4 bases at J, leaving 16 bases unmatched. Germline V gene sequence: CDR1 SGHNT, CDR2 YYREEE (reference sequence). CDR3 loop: CASSLSASGYLRGETQYF. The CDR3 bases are TGTGCCAGCAGCTTGTCGGCTAGCGGATACCTCCGCGGAGAGACCCAGTACTTC. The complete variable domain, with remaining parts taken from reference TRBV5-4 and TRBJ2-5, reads ETGVTQSPTHLIKTRGQQVTLRCSSQSGHNTVSWYQQALGQGPQFIFQYYREEENGRGNFPPRFSGLQFPNYSSELNVNALELDDSALYLCASSLSASGYLRGETQYFGPGTRLLVL.

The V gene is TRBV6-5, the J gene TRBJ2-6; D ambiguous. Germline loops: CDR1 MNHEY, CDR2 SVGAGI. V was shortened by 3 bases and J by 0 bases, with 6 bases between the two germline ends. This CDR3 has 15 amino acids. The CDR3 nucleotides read TGTGCCAGCAGTTATATCCCCTCTGGGGCCAACGTCCTGACTTTC. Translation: CASSYIPSGANVLTF.

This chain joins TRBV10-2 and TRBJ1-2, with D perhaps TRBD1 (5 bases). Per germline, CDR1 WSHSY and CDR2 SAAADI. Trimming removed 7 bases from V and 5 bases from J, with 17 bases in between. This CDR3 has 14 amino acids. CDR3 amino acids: CASIRGLDTYGYTF. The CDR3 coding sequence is TGCGCCAGCATTAGGGGATTGGACACGTATGGCTACACCTTC.

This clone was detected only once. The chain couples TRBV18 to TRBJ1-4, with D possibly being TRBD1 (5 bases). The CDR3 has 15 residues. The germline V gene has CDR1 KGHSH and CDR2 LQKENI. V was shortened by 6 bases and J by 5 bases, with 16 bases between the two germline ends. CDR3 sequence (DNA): TGTGCCAGCTCTCCAGCGCAGGGATCGAATGAAAAACTGTTTTTT. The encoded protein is CASSPAQGSNEKLFF. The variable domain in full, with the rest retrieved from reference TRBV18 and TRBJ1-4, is NAGVMQNPRHLVRRRGQEARLRCSPMKGHSHVYWYRQLPEEGLKFMVYLQKENIIDESGMPKERFSAEFPKEGPSILRIQQVVRGDSAAYFCASSPAQGSNEKLFFGSGTQLSVL.

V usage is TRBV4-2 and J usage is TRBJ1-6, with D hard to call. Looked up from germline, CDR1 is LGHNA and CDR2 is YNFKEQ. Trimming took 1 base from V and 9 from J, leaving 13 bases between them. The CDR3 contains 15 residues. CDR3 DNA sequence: TGTGCCAGCAGCCAAGGATCGCGCTTACCTTCACCCCTCCACTTT. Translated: CASSQGSRLPSPLHF.

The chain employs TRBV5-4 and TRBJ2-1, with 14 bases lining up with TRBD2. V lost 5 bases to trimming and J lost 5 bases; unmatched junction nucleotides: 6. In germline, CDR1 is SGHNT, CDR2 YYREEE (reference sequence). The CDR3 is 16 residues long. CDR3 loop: CASRPGLAGVDNEQFF. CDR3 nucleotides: TGTGCCAGCAGACCGGGACTAGCGGGAGTCGACAATGAGCAGTTCTTC.

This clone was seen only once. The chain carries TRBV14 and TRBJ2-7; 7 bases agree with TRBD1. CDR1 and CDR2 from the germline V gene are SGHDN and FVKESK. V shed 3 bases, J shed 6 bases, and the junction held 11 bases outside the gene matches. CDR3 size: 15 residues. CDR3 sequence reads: CASSQDLTGISEQYF. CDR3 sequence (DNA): TGTGCCAGCAGCCAGGACCTGACAGGGATCAGCGAGCAGTACTTC.

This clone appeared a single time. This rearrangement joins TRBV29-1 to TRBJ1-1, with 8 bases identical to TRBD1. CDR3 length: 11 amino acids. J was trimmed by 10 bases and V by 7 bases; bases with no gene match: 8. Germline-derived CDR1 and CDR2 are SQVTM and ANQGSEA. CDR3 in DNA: TGCAGCGGAGGACAGGGTTCAGGAGCTTTCTTT. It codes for CSGGQGSGAFF.

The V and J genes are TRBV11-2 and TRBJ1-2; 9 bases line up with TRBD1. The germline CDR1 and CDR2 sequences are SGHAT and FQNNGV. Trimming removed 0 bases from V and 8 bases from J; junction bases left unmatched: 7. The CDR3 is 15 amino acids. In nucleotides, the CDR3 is TGTGCCAGCAGCTTAGATCTGCCGGGACAGGGCGGCTACACCTTC. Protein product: CASSLDLPGQGGYTF.

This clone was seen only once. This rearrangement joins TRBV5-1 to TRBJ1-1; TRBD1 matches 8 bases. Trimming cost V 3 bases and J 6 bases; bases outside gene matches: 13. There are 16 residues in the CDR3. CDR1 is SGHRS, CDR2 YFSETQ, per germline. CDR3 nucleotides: TGCGCCAGCAGCTATGGGGACAGGCCCACCGTCGCTGAAGCTTTCTTT. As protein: CASSYGDRPTVAEAFF.

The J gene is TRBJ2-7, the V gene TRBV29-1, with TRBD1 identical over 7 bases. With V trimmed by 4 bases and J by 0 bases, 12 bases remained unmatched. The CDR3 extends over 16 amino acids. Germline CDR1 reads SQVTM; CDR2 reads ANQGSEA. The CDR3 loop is CSVARTPGQSSYEQYF. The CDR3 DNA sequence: TGCAGCGTTGCACGAACGCCGGGACAGAGCTCCTACGAGCAGTACTTC.

CDR3 nucleotides: TGTGCCATCAGTGAACTAGGGACCACCGGGGAGCTGTTTTTT. Amino acids: CAISELGTTGELFF. The rearrangement uses TRBV10-3 and TRBJ2-2; D is perhaps TRBD1 or TRBD2 (5 bases each). The ends were cut back, 3 bases at V and 4 bases at J, with 9 bases in the middle. The CDR3 runs to 14 residues. Germline CDR1 ENHRY, CDR2 SYGVKD.

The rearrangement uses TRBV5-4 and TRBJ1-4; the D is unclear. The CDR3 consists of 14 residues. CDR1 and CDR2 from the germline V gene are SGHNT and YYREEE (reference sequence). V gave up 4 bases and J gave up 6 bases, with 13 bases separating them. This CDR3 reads CASSIDGSHEKLFF. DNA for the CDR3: TGTGCCAGCAGCATTGACGGATCCCATGAAAAACTGTTTTTT. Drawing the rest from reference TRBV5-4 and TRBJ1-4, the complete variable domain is ETGVTQSPTHLIKTRGQQVTLRCSSQSGHNTVSWYQQALGQGPQFIFQYYREEENGRGNFPPRFSGLQFPNYSSELNVNALELDDSALYLCASSIDGSHEKLFFGSGTQLSVL.

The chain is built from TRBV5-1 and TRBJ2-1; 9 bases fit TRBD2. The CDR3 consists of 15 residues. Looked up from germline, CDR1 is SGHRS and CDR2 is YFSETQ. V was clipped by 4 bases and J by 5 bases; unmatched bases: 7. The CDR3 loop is CASSTWTSDDNEQFF. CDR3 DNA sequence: TGCGCCAGCAGCACCTGGACTAGCGATGACAATGAGCAGTTCTTC.

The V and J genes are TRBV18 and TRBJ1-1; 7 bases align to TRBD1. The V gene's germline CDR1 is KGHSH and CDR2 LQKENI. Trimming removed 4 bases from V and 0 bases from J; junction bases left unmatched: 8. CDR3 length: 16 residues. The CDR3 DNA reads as TGTGCCAGCTCACTTACCTTGGACAGGCTGAACACTGAAGCTTTCTTT. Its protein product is CASSLTLDRLNTEAFF.